This T cell receptor (beta chain) was recovered during a study of tumor and adjacent non-tumor tissue in lung cancer. Study-wide results and caveats: Higher tumor TCR diversity was associated with shorter survival.

RNA was extracted from bulk tissue without any cell sorting. More than 3 cm separated this lung sample from the edge of the tumor. Donors were chemotherapy-naive, newly diagnosed lung cancer surgical patients in China, August–late 2014. The library came from three nested PCR rounds adapted from ARM-PCR protocols. TCRdb reprocessed the multiplex PCR reads via MiXCR and lists one record per CDR3 protein. The repertoire holds approximately 79,000 distinct CDR3 sequences, with less than 85% as singletons. This clonotype has ten or more counts. Its cognate antigen is unknown. This TCR derives from a man between 65 and 79 years old with non-small cell lung cancer. What was sequenced was distant non-tumor lung tissue.

The CDR3 DNA follows: TGTGCCAGCAGCTTAGGGGGAATCAATCAGCCCCAGCATTTT. Translation: CASSLGGINQPQHF. This chain connects TRBV5-4 to TRBJ1-5, with a possible D match to TRBD1 (6 bases). The CDR3 loop spans 14 amino acids. V lost 2 bases and J 3 bases, leaving 9 bases between the germline ends. Per germline, CDR1 SGHNT and CDR2 YYREEE (reference sequence).